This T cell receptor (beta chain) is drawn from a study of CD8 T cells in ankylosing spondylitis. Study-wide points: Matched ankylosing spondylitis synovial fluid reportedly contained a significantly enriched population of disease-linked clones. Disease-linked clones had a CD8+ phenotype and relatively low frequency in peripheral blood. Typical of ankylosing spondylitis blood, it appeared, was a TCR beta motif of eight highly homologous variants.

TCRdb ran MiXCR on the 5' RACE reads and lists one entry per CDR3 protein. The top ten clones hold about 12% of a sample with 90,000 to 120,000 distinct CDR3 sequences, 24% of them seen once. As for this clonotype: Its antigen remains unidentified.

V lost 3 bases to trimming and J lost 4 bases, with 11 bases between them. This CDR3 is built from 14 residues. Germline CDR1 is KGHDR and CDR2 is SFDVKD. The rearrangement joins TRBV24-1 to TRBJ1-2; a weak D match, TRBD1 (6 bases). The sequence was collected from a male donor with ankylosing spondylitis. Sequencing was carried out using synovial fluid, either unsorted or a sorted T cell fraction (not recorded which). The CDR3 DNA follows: TGTGCCACCAGTGATCCAAGGACAGCCTATGGCTACACCTTC. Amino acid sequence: CATSDPRTAYGYTF.